This entry lists 29 T cell receptor beta chains sequenced from one sample in a study of cytomegalovirus exposure and HLA in healthy donors. With 60 Vbeta and 13 Jbeta primers, the PCR was carried out. Profiling relied on immunoSEQ multiplex PCR, and the TCRdb table lists in-frame clones only, not all of them. Altogether approximately 150,000 clones are present, about three fifths being singletons, with the ten largest covering around 1.8%. Material: PBMCs. The receptors here all came from a male donor in good health and CMV-seronegative.

The chain links TRBV9 to TRBJ2-1, with 11 nucleotides matching TRBD2. The V gene's germline CDR1 is SGDLS and CDR2 YYNGEE. With 6 bases clipped from V and 2 bases from J, the junction kept 10 bases outside the gene matches. This CDR3 has 17 residues. As DNA, the CDR3 is TGTGCCAGCACCTTAGGCGGTAGCGGGGGGGCCTACAATGAGCAGTTCTTC. Its protein product is CASTLGGSGGAYNEQFF.

V and J are TRBV9 and TRBJ2-7; 9 bases align to TRBD1. The germline V gene has CDR1 SGDLS and CDR2 YYNGEE. V gave up 2 bases and J gave up 2 bases; unmatched junction bases: 2. There are 14 residues in the CDR3. This CDR3 is CASSVGTGPYEQYF. CDR3 coding DNA: TGTGCCAGCAGCGTGGGGACAGGGCCCTACGAGCAGTACTTC.

This clone appeared once. In DNA form, the CDR3 reads TGCAGCGTTGAAGGAGAGGGACTTTATGGCACCGGGGAGCTGTTTTTT. It translates to CSVEGEGLYGTGELFF. This chain connects TRBV29-1 to TRBJ2-2, with a tentative D call TRBD2 (6 bases). The germline CDR1 and CDR2 sequences are SQVTM and ANQGSEA. V was cut by 1 base and J by 4 bases, with 16 bases left in between. The length of the CDR3 is 16 residues.

The rearrangement uses TRBV2 and TRBJ2-7; tentatively, D is TRBD2 (6 bases). The CDR3 is 15 amino acids. V lost 1 base, J lost 4 bases, and 14 bases lay in between. CDR1 is SNHLY, CDR2 FYNNEI, per germline. The CDR3 region has the DNA TGTGCCAGCAGTGAAGAGGGACTTCTGGGGTACGAGCAGTACTTC. It is translated as CASSEEGLLGYEQYF.

V usage is TRBV19 and J usage is TRBJ1-1, with D perhaps TRBD1 (6 bases). CDR1 is LNHDA, CDR2 SQIVND, per germline (reference sequence). Between the trimmed V and J ends, which lost 7 bases and 0 bases, there was a span of 15 bases. The CDR3 runs 15 residues. For the CDR3, the DNA is TGTGCCAGTACCTGGGGGGGCGATCTGAACACTGAAGCTTTCTTT. As protein: CASTWGGDLNTEAFF.

This sequence joins TRBV30 and TRBJ1-5; TRBD1 agrees at 7 bases. This CDR3 region has 16 residues. The V and J ends lost 1 base and 1 base, in that order; junction bases with no gene match: 7. CDR1 is GTSNPN, CDR2 SVGIG, per germline (reference sequence). CDR3 loop: CAWSGTGVGSNQPQHF. The CDR3 DNA is TGTGCCTGGAGTGGAACAGGGGTGGGGAGCAATCAGCCCCAGCATTTT.

The chain couples TRBV30 to TRBJ1-2; a possible D gene is TRBD1 (6 bases). This CDR3 comprises 12 residues. Germline V lookup: CDR1 GTSNPN, CDR2 SVGIG (reference sequence). Between the trimmed V and J ends, which lost 2 bases and 5 bases, there was a span of 9 bases. Here the CDR3 reads CAWSSQGYGYTF. In nucleotides, the CDR3 is TGTGCCTGGAGTTCTCAGGGGTATGGCTACACCTTC.

The rearrangement joins TRBV7-2 to TRBJ1-2; perhaps TRBD1 as D (6 bases). The CDR3 runs to 14 residues. V was pared by 7 bases and J by 4 bases, with 16 bases between. Germline CDR1 SGHTA, CDR2 FQGNSA. CDR3 region: CASTPSQGSYGYTF. In DNA, the CDR3 is TGTGCCAGCACCCCATCACAGGGAAGCTATGGCTACACCTTC.

This clone was seen only a few times. The chain couples TRBV4-3 to TRBJ1-5; D gene unclear. The germline V gene encodes CDR1 LGHNA and CDR2 YSLEER. The CDR3 runs 14 residues. Trimming shortened V by 0 bases and J by 6 bases, and 9 bases separated the two germline ends. The CDR3, as DNA: TGCGCCAGCAGCCAAGATCACGTTAGTCAGCCCCAGCATTTT. Its translation: CASSQDHVSQPQHF.

A few counts support this clone. This chain connects TRBV6-5 to TRBJ2-7, with 7 nucleotides matching TRBD2. CDR3 length: 14 amino acids. CDR1 is MNHEY, CDR2 SVGAGI, per germline. V lost 7 bases to trimming and J lost 0 bases; unmatched junction nucleotides: 6. The DNA of the CDR3 is TGTGCCAGCATCGACCCGGGGGGCTCCTACGAGCAGTACTTC. Its protein product is CASIDPGGSYEQYF.

The V and J genes are TRBV2 and TRBJ2-2; D might be TRBD2 (5 bases). Germline loops: CDR1 SNHLY, CDR2 FYNNEI. The ends were cut back, 1 base at V and 0 bases at J, with 9 bases in the middle. CDR3 length: 16 amino acids. Written as DNA, the CDR3 is TGTGCCAGCAGTGAAGGTCGGGGATCGAACACCGGGGAGCTGTTTTTT. Amino acids: CASSEGRGSNTGELFF.

As regards this clone: An end of the junction does not agree with germline; a read error may underlie this. The rearrangement uses TRBV6-5 and TRBJ1-2; D ambiguous. CDR1 MNHEY and CDR2 SVGAGI come from the germline V gene. CDR3 size: 12 residues. CDR3 DNA: TGTGCCAGCCGGGAGGATTTCTATGGCTACCCCTTC. Residues: CASREDFYGYPF.

V and J are TRBV21-1 and TRBJ1-2; the tabulated D call, TRBD1, remains unverified against the DNA. TRBV21-1 is a pseudogene. This CDR3 comprises 14 residues. The CDR3 sequence is CASSAGTGGYGYTF. In DNA form, the CDR3 reads TGTGCCAGCAGCGCCGGGACAGGGGGCTATGGCTACACCTTC.

The V gene is TRBV5-1, the J gene TRBJ2-1; D gene uncertain. The CDR3 is 14 amino acids. Germline V CDR1 and CDR2: SGHRS, YFSETQ. Trimming left V 6 bases short and J 2 bases short, with 12 bases between. CDR3 sequence reads: CASTPLRAYNEQFF. In DNA form, the CDR3 reads TGCGCCAGCACCCCCCTACGGGCCTACAATGAGCAGTTCTTC.

The chain combines TRBV4-1 with TRBJ2-1; maybe TRBD1 (7 bases). This CDR3 comprises 17 residues. Germline V gene lookup returns CDR1 MGHRA and CDR2 YSYEKL. The germline V and J ends were trimmed by 4 bases and 1 base, with 17 bases remaining between them. The CDR3 sequence: CASSLTDGGQSYNEQFF. The CDR3, as DNA: TGCGCCAGCAGCCTTACAGACGGGGGACAGTCCTACAATGAGCAGTTCTTC.

This rearrangement joins TRBV9 to TRBJ2-2, with 10 bases matching TRBD2. The V gene's germline CDR1 is SGDLS and CDR2 YYNGEE. This CDR3 is built from 16 residues. Unmatched junction bases numbered 0, after V lost 0 bases and J lost 1 base. Written as DNA, the CDR3 is TGTGCCAGCAGCGTAGGACTAGCGGGGAACACCGGGGAGCTGTTTTTT. Amino acids: CASSVGLAGNTGELFF.

The CDR3 nucleotides are TGCGCCAGCAGCCAAGGGACAGGAGGATTCTATGGCTACACCTTC. Amino acids: CASSQGTGGFYGYTF. This chain uses TRBV4-3 with TRBJ1-2; 7 nucleotides match TRBD1. With V trimmed by 1 base and J by 4 bases, 6 bases remained unmatched. Germline V gene lookup returns CDR1 LGHNA and CDR2 YSLEER. The CDR3 runs to 15 residues.

As regards this clone: The junction does not match germline at one end; this may be a read error. The gene calls are TRBV7-7 and TRBJ2-5, with 10 bases lining up with TRBD2. The CDR3 runs to 15 residues. CDR1 and CDR2 from the germline V gene are SSHAT and FNYEAQ (reference sequence). The CDR3, as DNA: TGTGCTAGCAGCCACCGGACTAGCGGACAAGAGACCCAGTACTTC. This gives the protein CASSHRTSGQETQYF. The variable domain in full, with the rest retrieved from reference TRBV7-7 and TRBJ2-5, is GAGVSQSPRYKVTKRGQDVTLRCDPISSHATLYWYQQALGQGPEFLTYFNYEAQPDKSGLPSDRFSAERPEGSISTLTIQRTEQRDSAMYRCASSHRTSGQETQYFGPGTRLLVL.

This clone was observed a single time. In nucleotides, the CDR3 is TGCAGCGGCACCCGGATAGCGGGGGGGCGGGAGCAGTTCTTC. It translates to CSGTRIAGGREQFF. The chain employs TRBV29-1 and TRBJ2-1; TRBD2 agrees at 11 bases. CDR3 length equals 14 residues. The junction had 12 bases not matched to a gene; V was cut back by 7 bases and J by 10 bases. Per germline, CDR1 SQVTM and CDR2 ANQGSEA.

The chain uses TRBV7-9 and TRBJ2-5; D might be TRBD2 (6 bases). V was trimmed by 4 bases and J by 0 bases, leaving 12 bases between them. This CDR3 region has 15 residues. Germline values: CDR1 SEHNR, CDR2 FQNEAQ (reference sequence). This chain's CDR3 is CASSSGETYQETQYF. CDR3 sequence (DNA): TGTGCCAGCAGCTCGGGGGAGACCTACCAAGAGACCCAGTACTTC.

The J gene is TRBJ1-2, the V gene TRBV2; D perhaps matches TRBD1 (5 bases). The CDR3 is 12 amino acids. Germline V gene sequence: CDR1 SNHLY, CDR2 FYNNEI. The ends were cut back, 7 bases at V and 8 bases at J, with 14 bases in the middle. The CDR3 nucleotides read TGTGCCAGCACCCCAGGGTTAGGGGGCTACACCTTC. Residues: CASTPGLGGYTF. The variable domain in full, completed from reference TRBV2 and TRBJ1-2, reads EPEVTQTPSHQVTQMGQEVILRCVPISNHLYFYWYRQILGQKVEFLVSFYNNEISEKSEIFDDQFSVERPDGSNFTLKIRSTKLEDSAMYFCASTPGLGGYTFGSGTRLTVV.

This chain links TRBV9 with TRBJ2-1; 16 nucleotides line up with TRBD2. Germline trimming cut 4 bases from V and 3 bases from J; bases unmatched to any gene: 7. The CDR3 has 18 amino acids. From germline, CDR1 is SGDLS and CDR2 YYNGEE. The CDR3 reads CASSPGLAGGHVYNEQFF. The CDR3 DNA reads as TGTGCCAGCAGCCCGGGACTAGCGGGGGGGCATGTCTACAATGAGCAGTTCTTC.

This chain uses TRBV10-3 with TRBJ1-3; perhaps TRBD1 as D (5 bases). The germline V gene has CDR1 ENHRY and CDR2 SYGVKD. V lost 7 bases and J lost 8, with 15 bases in between. The CDR3 extends over 13 amino acids. The CDR3 DNA follows: TGTGCCATCAACTTAGACAGTGCGGACACCATATATTTT. Protein product: CAINLDSADTIYF.

J is TRBJ2-3 and V is TRBV7-3, with D perhaps matching TRBD2 (5 bases). V lost 3 bases and J lost 3, with 13 bases in between. The CDR3 is 15 residues long. Germline V CDR1 and CDR2: SGHTA, FQGTGA. CDR3 sequence (DNA): TGTGCCAGCAGCTTCGAGGGTATAGGGACAGATACGCAGTATTTT. Translating it yields CASSFEGIGTDTQYF.

The gene calls are TRBV19 and TRBJ1-1, with TRBD1 identical over 9 bases. The CDR3 loop spans 16 amino acids. J gave up 4 bases and V 6 bases, and 12 bases lay outside the gene matches. The germline CDR1 and CDR2 sequences are LNHDA and SQIVND (reference sequence). The DNA of the CDR3 is TGTGCCAGTAGAAGTCCCGGGACAGGGTGGGGCACTGAAGCTTTCTTT. It translates to CASRSPGTGWGTEAFF.

This clone was counted between two and nine times. V is TRBV6-6 and J is TRBJ1-1; 8 bases match TRBD1. After removal of 5 bases from V and 5 bases from J, the junction contained 10 bases not matched to a gene. The germline V gene has CDR1 MNHNY and CDR2 SVGAGI (reference sequence). The CDR3 is made up of 15 amino acids. CDR3 DNA sequence: TGTGCCAGCAGTGACCGGACAGGGAGTCATACTGAAGCTTTCTTT. It yields the protein CASSDRTGSHTEAFF.

The rearrangement joins TRBV18 to TRBJ2-5, with 7 bases identical to TRBD1. Germline CDR1 reads KGHSH; CDR2 reads LQKENI. V lost 2 bases to trimming and J lost 5 bases; unmatched junction nucleotides: 5. This CDR3 has 14 residues. DNA of the CDR3: TGTGCCAGCTCACCAGCGAGGGGGCCTGAGACCCAGTACTTC. As protein: CASSPARGPETQYF.

The genes are TRBV6-5 and TRBJ2-5, with a tentative D call TRBD1 (6 bases). The length of the CDR3 is 15 residues. Between the trimmed V and J ends, which lost 2 bases and 0 bases, there was a span of 10 bases. Germline CDR1 reads MNHEY; CDR2 reads SVGAGI. CDR3 residues: CASSYGRQDQETQYF. The CDR3 DNA is TGTGCCAGCAGTTACGGTAGACAGGACCAAGAGACCCAGTACTTC.

The chain carries TRBV28 and TRBJ2-3, with 13 nucleotides matching TRBD2. V trimming: 10 bases; J trimming: 3 bases; junction bases outside the gene matches: 10. CDR3 size: 16 residues. CDR1 is MDHEN and CDR2 is SYDVKM in the germline V gene. CDR3 nucleotides: TGTGCCATTTCGGCGGGACTAGCGGGGAGGACAGATACGCAGTATTTT. As protein: CAISAGLAGRTDTQYF.